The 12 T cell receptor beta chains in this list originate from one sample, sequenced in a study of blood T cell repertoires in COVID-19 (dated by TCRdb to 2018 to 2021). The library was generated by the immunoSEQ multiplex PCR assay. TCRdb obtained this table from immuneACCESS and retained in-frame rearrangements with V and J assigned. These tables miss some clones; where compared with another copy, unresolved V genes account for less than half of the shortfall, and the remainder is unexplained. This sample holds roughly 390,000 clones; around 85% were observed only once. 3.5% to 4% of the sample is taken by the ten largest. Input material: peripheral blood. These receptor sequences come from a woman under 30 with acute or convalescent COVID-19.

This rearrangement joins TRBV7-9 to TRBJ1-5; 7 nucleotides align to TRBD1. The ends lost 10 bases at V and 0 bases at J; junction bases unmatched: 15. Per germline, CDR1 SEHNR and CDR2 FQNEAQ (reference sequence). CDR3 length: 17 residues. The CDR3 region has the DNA TGTGCCAACTTACATCCGGGACAGCGATCTAGCAATCAGCCCCAGCATTTT. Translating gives CANLHPGQRSSNQPQHF.

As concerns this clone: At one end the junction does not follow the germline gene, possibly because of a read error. The CDR3 sequence is CANSSRAGADGELFF. The CDR3 DNA reads as TGCGCCAACAGCTCCAGAGCGGGGGCGGACGGGGAGCTGTTTTTT. The chain is built from TRBV5-1 and TRBJ2-2, with 8 bases identical to TRBD2. This CDR3 contains 15 residues. Germline CDR1 is SGHRS and CDR2 is YFSETQ.

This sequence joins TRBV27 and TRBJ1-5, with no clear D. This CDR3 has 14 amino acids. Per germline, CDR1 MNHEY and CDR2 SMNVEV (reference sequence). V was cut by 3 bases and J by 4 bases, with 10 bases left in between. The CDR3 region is CASSFPGENQPQHF. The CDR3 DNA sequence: TGTGCCAGCAGTTTTCCGGGAGAAAATCAGCCCCAGCATTTT.

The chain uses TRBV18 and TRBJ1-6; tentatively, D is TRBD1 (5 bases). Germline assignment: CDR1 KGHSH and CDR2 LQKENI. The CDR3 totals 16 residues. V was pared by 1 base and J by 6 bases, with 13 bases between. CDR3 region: CASSPQEGPANSPLHF. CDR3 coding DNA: TGTGCCAGCTCACCACAGGAGGGGCCGGCTAATTCACCCCTCCACTTT.

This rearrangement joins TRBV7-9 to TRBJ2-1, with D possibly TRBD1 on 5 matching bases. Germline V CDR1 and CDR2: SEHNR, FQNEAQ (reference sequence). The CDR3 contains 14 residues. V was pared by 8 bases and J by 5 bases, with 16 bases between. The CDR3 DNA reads TGTGCCAGCGTCAAGTGGGGCAGGAACAATGAGCAGTTCTTC. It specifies CASVKWGRNNEQFF.

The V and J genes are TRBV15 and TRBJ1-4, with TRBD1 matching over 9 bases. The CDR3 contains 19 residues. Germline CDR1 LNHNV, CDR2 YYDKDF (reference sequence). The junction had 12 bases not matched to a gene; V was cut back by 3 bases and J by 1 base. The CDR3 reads CATSSPYRGQRVTNEKLFF. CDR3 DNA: TGTGCCACCAGCAGCCCCTACAGGGGGCAAAGGGTAACTAATGAAAAACTGTTTTTT. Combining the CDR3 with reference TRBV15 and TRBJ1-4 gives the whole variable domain DAMVIQNPRYQVTQFGKPVTLSCSQTLNHNVMYWYQQKSSQAPKLLFHYYDKDFNNEADTPDNFQSRRPNTSFCFLDIRSPGLGDTAMYLCATSSPYRGQRVTNEKLFFGSGTQLSVL.

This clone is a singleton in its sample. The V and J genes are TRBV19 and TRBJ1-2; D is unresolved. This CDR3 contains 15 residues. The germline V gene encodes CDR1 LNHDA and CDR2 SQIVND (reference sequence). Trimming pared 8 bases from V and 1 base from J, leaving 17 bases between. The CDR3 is CASSSTDWLNYGYTF. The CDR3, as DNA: TGTGCCAGTTCGTCCACAGATTGGCTTAACTATGGCTACACCTTC. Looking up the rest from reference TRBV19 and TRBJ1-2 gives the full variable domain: DGGITQSPKYLFRKEGQNVTLSCEQNLNHDAMYWYRQDPGQGLRLIYYSQIVNDFQKGDIAEGYSVSREKKESFPLTVTSAQKNPTAFYLCASSSTDWLNYGYTFGSGTRLTVV.

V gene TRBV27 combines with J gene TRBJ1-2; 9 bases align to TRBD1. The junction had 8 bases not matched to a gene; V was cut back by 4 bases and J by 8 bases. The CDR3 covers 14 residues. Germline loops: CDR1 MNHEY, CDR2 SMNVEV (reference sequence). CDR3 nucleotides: TGTGCCAGCAGTTCCCTGGGACAGGGAGGAGGCTACACCTTC. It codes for CASSSLGQGGGYTF.

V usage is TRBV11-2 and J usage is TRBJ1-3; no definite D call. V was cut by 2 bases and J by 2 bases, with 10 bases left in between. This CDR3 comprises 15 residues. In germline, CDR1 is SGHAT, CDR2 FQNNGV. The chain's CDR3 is CASSLSQKTGNTIYF. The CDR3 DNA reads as TGTGCCAGCAGCTTATCACAGAAAACTGGAAACACCATATATTTT.

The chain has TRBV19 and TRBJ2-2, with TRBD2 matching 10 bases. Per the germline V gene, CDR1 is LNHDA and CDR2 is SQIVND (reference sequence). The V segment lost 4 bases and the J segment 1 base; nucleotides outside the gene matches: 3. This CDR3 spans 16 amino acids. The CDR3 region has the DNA TGTGCCAGTAGTAGTTCTAGCGGGAGGAACACCGGGGAGCTGTTTTTT. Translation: CASSSSSGRNTGELFF.

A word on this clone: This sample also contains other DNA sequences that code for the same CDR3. CDR3 DNA sequence: TGTGCCAGCAGTTACTCTGGGGGGGGGCCCTACGAGCAGTACTTC. Its translation is CASSYSGGGPYEQYF. V and J are TRBV6-5 and TRBJ2-7; D possibly corresponds to TRBD2 (7 bases). Trimming left V 0 bases short and J 2 bases short, with 11 bases between. The CDR3 sequence is 15 residues long. Germline CDR1 is MNHEY and CDR2 is SVGAGI.

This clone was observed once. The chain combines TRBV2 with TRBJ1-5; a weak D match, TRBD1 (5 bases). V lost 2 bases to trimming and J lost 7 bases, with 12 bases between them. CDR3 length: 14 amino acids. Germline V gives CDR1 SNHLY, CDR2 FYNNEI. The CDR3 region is CASSELRGSQPQHF. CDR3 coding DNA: TGTGCCAGCAGTGAATTAAGGGGTAGCCAGCCCCAGCATTTT.